This T cell receptor (beta chain) was retrieved from a study of shared clonotypes between healthy human individuals. Splitting of each subset's genomic DNA was done evenly across several immunoSEQ plates. Profiling relied on immunoSEQ multiplex PCR, and the TCRdb table lists in-frame clones only, not all of them. The sample holds about 2.4 million clones, roughly 93% seen once. The germline CDR1 and CDR2 sequences are SGHVS and FQNEAQ. Trimming removed 5 bases at V and 6 bases at J, with 11 bases between. The CDR3 covers 13 residues. V and J are TRBV7-8 and TRBJ2-1; unclear D gene. The material sequenced was naive CD4+ T cells from PBMCs. Subset of the sample: CD45RA+ positively selected. The sequence derives from a man younger than 30 in good health. Some clones in this sample may be carry-over from other donors' samples. In nucleotides, the CDR3 is TGTGCCAGCAGCAGATCCGGCGTCAATGAGCAGTTCTTC. Protein sequence: CASSRSGVNEQFF.